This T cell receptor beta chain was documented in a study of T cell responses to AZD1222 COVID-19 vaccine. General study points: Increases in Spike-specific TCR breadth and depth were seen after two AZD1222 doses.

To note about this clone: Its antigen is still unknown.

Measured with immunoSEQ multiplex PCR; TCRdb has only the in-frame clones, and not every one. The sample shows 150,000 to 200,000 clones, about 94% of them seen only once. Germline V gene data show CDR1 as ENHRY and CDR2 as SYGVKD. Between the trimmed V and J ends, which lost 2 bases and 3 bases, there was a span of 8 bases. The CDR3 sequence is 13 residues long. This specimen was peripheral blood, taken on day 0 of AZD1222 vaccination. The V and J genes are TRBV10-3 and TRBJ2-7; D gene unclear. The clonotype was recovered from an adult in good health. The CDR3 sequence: CAISEPPHYEQYF. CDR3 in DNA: TGTGCCATCAGTGAGCCCCCCCACTACGAGCAGTACTTC.